This record covers a single T cell receptor (beta chain). Its antigen remains unidentified. The data derive from a study of T cell responses to AZD1222 COVID-19 vaccine. Points from the study as a whole: Possibly, clonal diversity was underestimated; donors were largely white British and included more females.

The repertoire was sequenced with immunoSEQ multiplex PCR; TCRdb's copy has only in-frame clones and lacks some. Among more than 95,000 clones, about 81% were seen once, and the ten largest hold around 5%. The TCR sequence derives from an adult in good health. This specimen consisted of peripheral blood, obtained on day 0 of AZD1222 vaccination.

The chain's CDR3 is CASKGQVNQPQHF. For the CDR3, the DNA is TGTGCCAGTAAGGGGCAGGTTAATCAGCCCCAGCATTTT. This chain uses TRBV12-3 or TRBV12-4 with TRBJ1-5, with D tentatively TRBD1 (5 bases). V was cut by 9 bases and J by 4 bases, with 13 bases left in between. The CDR3 loop spans 13 amino acids.